This T cell receptor beta chain was documented in a study of shared clonotypes between healthy human individuals. Data came from immunoSEQ multiplex PCR; TCRdb stores just in-frame clones and leaves some out. Of about 2 million clones listed, 95% were seen once; the top ten hold 0.1% to 0.15%. CDR1 is ENHRY, CDR2 SYGVKD, per germline. There are 13 residues in the CDR3. The V end lost 7 bases, the J end lost 5 bases, and 9 bases lay between the germline ends. The receptor was isolated from a man aged 18 to 30 in good health. The chain links TRBV10-3 to TRBJ1-6; D gene ambiguous. The sample consisted of naive CD4+ T cells sorted from blood. Indicated subset: CD45RA+ positively selected. CDR3 region: CAITGNDNSPLHF. In DNA form, the CDR3 reads TGTGCCATCACGGGGAACGATAATTCACCCCTCCACTTT.